Listed here are 12 T cell receptor beta chains from one sample, sequenced in a study of patients and donors after allogeneic stem cell transplantation. TCRdb called the RT-PCR reads again in MiXCR, with one record for every CDR3 protein. The sample lists roughly 940,000 distinct CDR3 sequences, approximately 18% occurring once. The sample comprised blood, either unsorted or a sorted T cell fraction (not recorded which). The origin of the receptors is a human donor who was either an allogeneic HSCT recipient or a stem cell or donor lymphocyte infusion donor (not recorded which). It is not recorded whose cells these are; they may come from a transplant donor.

The V gene is TRBV12-3 or TRBV12-4, the J gene TRBJ1-4; 10 bases are shared with TRBD1. This CDR3 spans 15 amino acids. V trimming: 5 bases; J trimming: 13 bases; junction bases outside the gene matches: 13. The CDR3 sequence: CASSGRGTGVGRLFF. CDR3 DNA sequence: TGTGCCAGCAGTGGCCGAGGGACAGGGGTCGGAAGACTGTTTTTT.

This clonotype was counted only a few times. This chain connects TRBV12-3 or TRBV12-4 to TRBJ2-7; tentative D call: TRBD2 (5 bases). Deletions cut 1 base from V and 5 bases from J, with 15 bases between. The CDR3 totals 15 residues. CDR3 coding DNA: TGTGCCAGCAGTTTAGGGGCCGGTGCCGGGGACGAGCAGTACTTC. Its protein product is CASSLGAGAGDEQYF.

In its sample, this clonotype was seen many times. The chain uses TRBV7-9 and TRBJ2-7, with D possibly TRBD1 on 6 matching bases. Per germline, CDR1 SEHNR and CDR2 FQNEAQ (reference sequence). CDR3 length equals 14 residues. V was clipped by 5 bases and J by 4 bases, with 15 bases between them. CDR3 sequence (DNA): TGTGCCAGCAGCATCCAGGGGTCTGGATACGAGCAGTACTTC. Encoded protein: CASSIQGSGYEQYF. Variable domain in full (rest from reference TRBV7-9 and TRBJ2-7): DTGVSQNPRHKITKRGQNVTFRCDPISEHNRLYWYRQTLGQGPEFLTYFQNEAQLEKSRLLSDRFSAERPKGSFSTLEIQRTEQGDSAMYLCASSIQGSGYEQYFGPGTRLTVT.

The V gene is TRBV6-1, the J gene TRBJ1-6; tentatively, D is TRBD1 (6 bases). There are 14 residues in the CDR3. CDR1 and CDR2 (germline): MNHNS, SASEGT. V lost 3 bases, J lost 10 bases, and 13 bases lay in between. The CDR3 DNA follows: TGTGCCAGCAGTGAGGTAGCAGGGGTGTCACCCCTCCACTTT. This translates into CASSEVAGVSPLHF.

This chain connects TRBV20-1 to TRBJ1-6; possibly TRBD1 for D (5 bases). This CDR3 has 14 amino acids. V shed 2 bases and J shed 7 bases, with 12 bases lying between them. Germline CDR1 is DFQATT and CDR2 is SNEGSKA (reference sequence). As DNA, the CDR3 is TGCAGTGCTAGACTCGGCAGGGTCAATTCACCCCTCCACTTT. Its translation: CSARLGRVNSPLHF.

This clonotype was counted many times. The J gene is TRBJ1-1, the V gene TRBV12-3 or TRBV12-4, with D possibly matching TRBD1 (5 bases). V lost 3 bases and J 13 bases, leaving 15 bases between the germline ends. The CDR3 covers 12 residues. For the CDR3, the DNA is TGTGCCAGCAGTTTTGATTGGCAGGGAGGTTTCTTT. It is translated as CASSFDWQGGFF.

This chain links TRBV18 with TRBJ1-2, with D perhaps matching TRBD1 (5 bases). CDR3 size: 15 residues. CDR1 is KGHSH, CDR2 LQKENI, per germline. V dropped 0 bases and J dropped 4 bases, with 12 bases sitting between them. The CDR3 DNA follows: TGTGCCAGCTCACCACCGGGGCAGATAAGCTATGGCTACACCTTC. Translating it yields CASSPPGQISYGYTF.

The V gene is TRBV12-3 or TRBV12-4, the J gene TRBJ2-7; D possibly matches TRBD1 or TRBD2 (5 bases each). There are 15 residues in the CDR3. The V end lost 1 base, the J end lost 0 bases, and 10 bases lay between the germline ends. CDR3 loop: CASSLGDASSYEQYF. For the CDR3, the DNA is TGTGCCAGCAGTTTAGGGGACGCAAGCTCCTACGAGCAGTACTTC.

V gene TRBV12-3 or TRBV12-4 combines with J gene TRBJ1-2, with D maybe TRBD1 (6 bases). The CDR3 has 12 amino acids. V lost 6 bases to trimming and J lost 8 bases, with 13 bases between them. The CDR3 sequence is CASSPFRGGYTF. The CDR3 DNA is TGTGCCAGCAGCCCGTTCAGGGGCGGCTACACCTTC.

This clonotype was recorded a few times. This chain joins TRBV9 and TRBJ1-2; 9 bases are a match to TRBD1. Trimming at V came to 3 bases and at J to 7 bases, leaving 7 bases not matched to a gene. The CDR3 contains 14 residues. The germline gives CDR1 SGDLS, CDR2 YYNGEE. CDR3 bases: TGTGCCAGCAGCGGCGACAGGGGGGTGTCTGGCTACACCTTC. Protein product: CASSGDRGVSGYTF.

This chain joins TRBV7-3 and TRBJ2-1, with 7 bases matching TRBD2. In germline, CDR1 is SGHTA, CDR2 FQGTGA. The CDR3 is 12 amino acids. Trimming cost V 5 bases and J 9 bases; bases outside gene matches: 4. The CDR3 DNA follows: TGTGCCAGCAGCATTTTAGCGGGTGAGCAGTTCTTC. Protein: CASSILAGEQFF.

This clonotype was picked up a small number of times. The genes are TRBV5-1 and TRBJ2-1, with a tentative D call TRBD1 (6 bases). V lost 6 bases to trimming and J lost 6 bases, with 19 bases between them. This CDR3 region has 15 residues. Germline CDR1 is SGHRS and CDR2 is YFSETQ. In DNA, the CDR3 is TGCGCCAGCACCCAGGGGACCGTGTCGTTCAATGAGCAGTTCTTC. It codes for CASTQGTVSFNEQFF.